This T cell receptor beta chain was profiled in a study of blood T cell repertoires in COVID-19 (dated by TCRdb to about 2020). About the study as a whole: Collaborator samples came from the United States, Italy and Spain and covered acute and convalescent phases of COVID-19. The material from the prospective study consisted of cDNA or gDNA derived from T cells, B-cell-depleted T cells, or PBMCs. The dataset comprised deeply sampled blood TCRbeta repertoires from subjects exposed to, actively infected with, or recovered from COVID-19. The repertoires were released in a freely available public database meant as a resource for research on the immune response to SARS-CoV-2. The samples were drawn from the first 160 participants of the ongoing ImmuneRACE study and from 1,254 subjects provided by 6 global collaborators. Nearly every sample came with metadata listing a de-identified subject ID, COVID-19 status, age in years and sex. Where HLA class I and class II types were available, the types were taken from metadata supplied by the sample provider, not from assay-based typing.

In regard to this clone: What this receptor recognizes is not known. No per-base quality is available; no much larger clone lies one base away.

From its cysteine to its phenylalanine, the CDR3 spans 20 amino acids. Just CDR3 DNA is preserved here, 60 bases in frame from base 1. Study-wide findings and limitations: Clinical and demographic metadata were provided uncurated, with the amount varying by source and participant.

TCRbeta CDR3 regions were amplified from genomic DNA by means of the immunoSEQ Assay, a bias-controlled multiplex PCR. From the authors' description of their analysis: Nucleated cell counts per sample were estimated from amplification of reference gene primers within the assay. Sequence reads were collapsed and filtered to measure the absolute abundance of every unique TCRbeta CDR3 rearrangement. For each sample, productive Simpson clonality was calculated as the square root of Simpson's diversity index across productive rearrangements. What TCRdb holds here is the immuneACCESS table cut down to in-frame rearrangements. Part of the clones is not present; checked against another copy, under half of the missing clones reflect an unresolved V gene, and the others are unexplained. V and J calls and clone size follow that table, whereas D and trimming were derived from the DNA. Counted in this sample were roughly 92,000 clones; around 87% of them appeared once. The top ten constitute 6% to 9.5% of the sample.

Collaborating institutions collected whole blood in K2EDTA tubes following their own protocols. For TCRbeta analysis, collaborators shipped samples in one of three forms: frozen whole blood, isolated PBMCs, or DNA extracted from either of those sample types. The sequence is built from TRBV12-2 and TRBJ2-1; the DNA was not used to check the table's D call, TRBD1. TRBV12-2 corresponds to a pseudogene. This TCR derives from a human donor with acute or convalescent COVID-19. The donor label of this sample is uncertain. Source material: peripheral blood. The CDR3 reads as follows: CASRLELAIRQGSSYNEQFF. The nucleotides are TGTGCAAGTCGCTTAGAACTAGCAATACGACAGGGTTCCTCCTACAATGAGCAGTTCTTC.